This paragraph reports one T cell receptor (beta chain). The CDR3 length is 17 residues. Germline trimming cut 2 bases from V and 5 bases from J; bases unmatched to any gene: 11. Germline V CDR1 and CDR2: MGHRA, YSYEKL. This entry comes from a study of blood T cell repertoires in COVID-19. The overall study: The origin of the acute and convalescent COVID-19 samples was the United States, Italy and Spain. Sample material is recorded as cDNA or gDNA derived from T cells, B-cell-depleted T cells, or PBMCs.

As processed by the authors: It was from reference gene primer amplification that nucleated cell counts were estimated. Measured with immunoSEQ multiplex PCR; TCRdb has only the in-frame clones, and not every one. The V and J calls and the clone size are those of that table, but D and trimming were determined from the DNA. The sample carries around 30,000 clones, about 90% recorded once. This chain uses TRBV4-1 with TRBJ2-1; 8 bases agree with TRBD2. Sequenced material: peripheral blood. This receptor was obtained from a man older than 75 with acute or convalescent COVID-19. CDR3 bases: TGCGCCAGCAGCCAAATAATGCTAGCGGGTCGTAACAATGAGCAGTTCTTC. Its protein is CASSQIMLAGRNNEQFF.